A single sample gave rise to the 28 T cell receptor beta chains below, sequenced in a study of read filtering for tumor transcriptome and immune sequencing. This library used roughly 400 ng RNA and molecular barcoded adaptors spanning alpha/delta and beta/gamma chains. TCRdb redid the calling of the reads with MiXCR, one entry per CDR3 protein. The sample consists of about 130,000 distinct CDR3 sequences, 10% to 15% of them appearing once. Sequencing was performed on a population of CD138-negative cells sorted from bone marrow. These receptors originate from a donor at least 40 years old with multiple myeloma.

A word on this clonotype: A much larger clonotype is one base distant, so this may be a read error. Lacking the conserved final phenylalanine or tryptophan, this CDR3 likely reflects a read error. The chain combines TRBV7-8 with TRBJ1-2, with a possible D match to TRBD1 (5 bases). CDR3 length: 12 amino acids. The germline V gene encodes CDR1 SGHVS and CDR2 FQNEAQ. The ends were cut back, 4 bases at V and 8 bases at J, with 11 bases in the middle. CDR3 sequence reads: CASSSRQRGYTL. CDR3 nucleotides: TGTGCCAGCAGCTCTCGACAGCGCGGCTACACCCTC.

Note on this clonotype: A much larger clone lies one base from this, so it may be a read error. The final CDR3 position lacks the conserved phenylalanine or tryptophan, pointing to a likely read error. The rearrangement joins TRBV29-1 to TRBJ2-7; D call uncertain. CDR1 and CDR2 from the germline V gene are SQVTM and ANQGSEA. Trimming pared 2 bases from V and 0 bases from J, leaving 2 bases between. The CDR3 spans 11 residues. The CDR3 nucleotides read TGCAGCGTTGAACTCTCCTACGAGCAGTACTTG. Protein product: CSVELSYEQYL.

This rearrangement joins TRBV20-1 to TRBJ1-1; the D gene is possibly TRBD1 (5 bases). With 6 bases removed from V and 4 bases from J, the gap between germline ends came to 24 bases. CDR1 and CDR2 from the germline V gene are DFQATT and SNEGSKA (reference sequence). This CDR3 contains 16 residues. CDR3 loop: CSAPGAKGVTVTEAFF. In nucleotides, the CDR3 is TGCAGTGCCCCCGGCGCAAAAGGGGTTACGGTCACTGAAGCTTTCTTT.

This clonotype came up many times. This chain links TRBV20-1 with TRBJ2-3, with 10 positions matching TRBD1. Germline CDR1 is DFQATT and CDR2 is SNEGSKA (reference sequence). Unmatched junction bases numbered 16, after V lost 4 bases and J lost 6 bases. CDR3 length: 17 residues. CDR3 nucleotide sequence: TGCAGTGCTATGATCCCCGGGACAGGGGTGGGGGAGGATACGCAGTATTTT. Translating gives CSAMIPGTGVGEDTQYF.

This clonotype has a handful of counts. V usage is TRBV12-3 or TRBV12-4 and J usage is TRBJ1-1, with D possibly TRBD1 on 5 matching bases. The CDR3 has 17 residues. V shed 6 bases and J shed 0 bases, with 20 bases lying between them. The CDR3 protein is CASSGARGATMNTEAFF. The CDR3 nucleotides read TGTGCCAGCAGCGGGGCCCGAGGGGCCACGATGAACACTGAAGCTTTCTTT.

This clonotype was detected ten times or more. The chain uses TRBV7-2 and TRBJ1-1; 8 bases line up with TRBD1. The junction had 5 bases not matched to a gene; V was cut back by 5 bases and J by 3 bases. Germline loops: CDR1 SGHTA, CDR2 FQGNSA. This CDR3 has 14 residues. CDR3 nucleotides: TGTGCCAGCAGCCGGGACAGGCTTTACACTGAAGCTTTCTTT. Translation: CASSRDRLYTEAFF.

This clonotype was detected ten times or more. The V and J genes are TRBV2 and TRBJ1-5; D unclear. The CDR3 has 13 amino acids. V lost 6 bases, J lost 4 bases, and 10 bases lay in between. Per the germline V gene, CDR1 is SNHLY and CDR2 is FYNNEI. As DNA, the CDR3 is TGTGCCAGCAGCCTCCGGATTAATCAGCCCCAGCATTTT. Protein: CASSLRINQPQHF.

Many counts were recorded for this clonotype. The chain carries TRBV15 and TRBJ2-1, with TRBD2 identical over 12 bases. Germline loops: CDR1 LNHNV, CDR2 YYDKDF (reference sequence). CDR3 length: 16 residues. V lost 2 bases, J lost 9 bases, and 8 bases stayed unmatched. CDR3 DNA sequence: TGTGCCACCAGCAGACCTCTAGCGGGAGGGCCCGCTGAGCAGTTCTTC. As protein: CATSRPLAGGPAEQFF.

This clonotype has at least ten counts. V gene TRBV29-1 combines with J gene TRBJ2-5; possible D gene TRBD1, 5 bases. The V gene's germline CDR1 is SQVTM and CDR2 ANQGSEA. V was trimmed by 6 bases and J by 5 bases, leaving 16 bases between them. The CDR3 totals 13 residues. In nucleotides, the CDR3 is TGCAGCGTGGCGCAGGGTCTTCTGGAGACCCAGTACTTC. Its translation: CSVAQGLLETQYF.

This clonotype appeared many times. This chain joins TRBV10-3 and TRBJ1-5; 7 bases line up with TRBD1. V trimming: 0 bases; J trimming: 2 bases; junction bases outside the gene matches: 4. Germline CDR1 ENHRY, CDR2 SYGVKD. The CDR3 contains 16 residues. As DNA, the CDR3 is TGTGCCATCAGTGAGTCAAGGCAGGGGGGCAATCAGCCCCAGCATTTT. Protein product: CAISESRQGGNQPQHF.

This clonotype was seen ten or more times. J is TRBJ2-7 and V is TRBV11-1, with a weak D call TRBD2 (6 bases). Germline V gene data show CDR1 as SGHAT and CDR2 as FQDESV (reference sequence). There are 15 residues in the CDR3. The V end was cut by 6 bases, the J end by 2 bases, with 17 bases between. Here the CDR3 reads CASSPSAGTAYEQYF. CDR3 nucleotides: TGTGCCAGCAGTCCCTCGGCGGGGACGGCCTACGAGCAGTACTTC.

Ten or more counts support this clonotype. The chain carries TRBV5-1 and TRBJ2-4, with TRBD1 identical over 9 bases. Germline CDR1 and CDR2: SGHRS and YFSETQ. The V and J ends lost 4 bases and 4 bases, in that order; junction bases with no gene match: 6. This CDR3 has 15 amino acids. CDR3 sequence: CASSKEDRGKNIQYF. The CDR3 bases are TGCGCCAGCAGCAAGGAGGACAGGGGTAAAAACATTCAGTACTTC.

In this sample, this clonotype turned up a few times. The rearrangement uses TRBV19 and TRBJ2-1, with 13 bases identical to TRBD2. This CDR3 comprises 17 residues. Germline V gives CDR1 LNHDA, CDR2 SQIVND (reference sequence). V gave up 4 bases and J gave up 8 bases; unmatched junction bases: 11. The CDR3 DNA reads TGTGCCAGTAGTAACGTACCGGGACTAGCGGGGATCCATGAGCAGTTCTTC. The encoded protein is CASSNVPGLAGIHEQFF.

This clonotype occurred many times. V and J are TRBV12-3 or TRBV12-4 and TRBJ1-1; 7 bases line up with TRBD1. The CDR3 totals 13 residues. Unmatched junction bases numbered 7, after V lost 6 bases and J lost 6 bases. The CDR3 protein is CASSSNRGAEAFF. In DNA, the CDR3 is TGTGCCAGCAGCTCAAACAGGGGTGCTGAAGCTTTCTTT.

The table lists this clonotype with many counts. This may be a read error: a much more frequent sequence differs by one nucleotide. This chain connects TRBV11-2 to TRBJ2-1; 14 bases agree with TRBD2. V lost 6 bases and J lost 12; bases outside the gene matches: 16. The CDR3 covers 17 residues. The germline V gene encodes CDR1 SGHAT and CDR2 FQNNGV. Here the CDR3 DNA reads TGTGCCAGCAGGAAGGGCTCCGGGACTAGCGGGAGCGGTGGGCAGTTCTTC. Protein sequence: CASRKGSGTSGSGGQFF.

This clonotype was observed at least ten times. The CDR3, as DNA: TGTGCCAGCAGTTACGGGTACGAAGGCACTGAAGCTTTCTTT. Encoded protein: CASSYGYEGTEAFF. The chain uses TRBV6-5 and TRBJ1-1; D ambiguous. V shed 2 bases and J shed 4 bases, with 11 bases lying between them. The CDR3 has 14 residues. Per germline, CDR1 MNHEY and CDR2 SVGAGI.

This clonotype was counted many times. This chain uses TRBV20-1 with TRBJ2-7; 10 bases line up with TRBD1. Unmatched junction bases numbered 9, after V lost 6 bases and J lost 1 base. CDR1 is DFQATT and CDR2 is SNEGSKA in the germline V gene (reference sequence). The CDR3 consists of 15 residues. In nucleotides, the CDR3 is TGCAGTGCGACCCCCGGGACAGGGGCATCCTACGAGCAGTACTTC. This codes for CSATPGTGASYEQYF.

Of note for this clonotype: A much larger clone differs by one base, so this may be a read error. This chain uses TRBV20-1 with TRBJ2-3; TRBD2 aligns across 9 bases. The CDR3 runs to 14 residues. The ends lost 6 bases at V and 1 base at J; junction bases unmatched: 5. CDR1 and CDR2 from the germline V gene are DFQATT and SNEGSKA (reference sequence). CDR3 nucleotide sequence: TGCAGTGCACGGACTAGCGAGCGCACAGATACGCAGTATTTT. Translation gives CSARTSERTDTQYF.

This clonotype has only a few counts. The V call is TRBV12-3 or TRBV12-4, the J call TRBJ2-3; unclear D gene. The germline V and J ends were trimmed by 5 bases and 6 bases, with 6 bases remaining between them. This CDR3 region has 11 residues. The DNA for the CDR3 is TGTGCCAGCAGTACTGCGGATACGCAGTATTTT. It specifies CASSTADTQYF.

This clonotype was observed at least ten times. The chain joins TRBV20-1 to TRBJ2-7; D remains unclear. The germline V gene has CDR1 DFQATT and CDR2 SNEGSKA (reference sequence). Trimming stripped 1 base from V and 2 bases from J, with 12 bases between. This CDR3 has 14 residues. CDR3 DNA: TGCAGTGCTAGAGGTTCAGGAAACCCCTACGAGCAGTACTTC. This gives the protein CSARGSGNPYEQYF.

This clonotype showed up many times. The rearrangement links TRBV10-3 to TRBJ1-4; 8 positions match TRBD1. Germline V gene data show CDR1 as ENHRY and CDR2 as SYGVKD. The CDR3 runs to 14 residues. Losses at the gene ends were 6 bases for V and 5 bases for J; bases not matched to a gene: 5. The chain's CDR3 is CAISPGQGNEKLFF. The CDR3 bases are TGTGCCATCAGCCCCGGACAGGGCAATGAAAAACTGTTTTTT.

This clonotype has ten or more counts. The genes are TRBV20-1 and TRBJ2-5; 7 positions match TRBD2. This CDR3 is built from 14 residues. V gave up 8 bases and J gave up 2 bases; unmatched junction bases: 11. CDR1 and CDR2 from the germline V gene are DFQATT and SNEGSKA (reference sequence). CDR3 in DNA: TGCAGTCTTAGACGAGCTAGCGGACAAGAGACCCAGTACTTC. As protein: CSLRRASGQETQYF.

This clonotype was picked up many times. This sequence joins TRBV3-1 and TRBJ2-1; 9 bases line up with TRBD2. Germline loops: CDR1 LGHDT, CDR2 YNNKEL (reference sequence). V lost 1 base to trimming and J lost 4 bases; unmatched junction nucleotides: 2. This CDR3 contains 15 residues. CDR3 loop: CASSQALAGYNEQFF. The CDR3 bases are TGTGCCAGCAGCCAAGCGCTAGCGGGGTACAATGAGCAGTTCTTC.

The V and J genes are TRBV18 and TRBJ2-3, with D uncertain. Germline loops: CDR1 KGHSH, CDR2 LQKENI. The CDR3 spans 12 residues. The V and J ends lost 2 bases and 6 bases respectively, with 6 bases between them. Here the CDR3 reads CASSPKADTQYF. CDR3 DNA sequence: TGTGCCAGCTCACCAAAGGCGGATACGCAGTATTTT.

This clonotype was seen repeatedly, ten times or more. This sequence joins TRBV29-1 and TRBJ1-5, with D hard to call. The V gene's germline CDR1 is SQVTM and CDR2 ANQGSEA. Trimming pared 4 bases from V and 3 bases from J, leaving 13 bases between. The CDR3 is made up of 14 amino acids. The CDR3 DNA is TGCAGCGTTGGTAACAGCGTCAACAATCAGCCCCAGCATTTT. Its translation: CSVGNSVNNQPQHF.

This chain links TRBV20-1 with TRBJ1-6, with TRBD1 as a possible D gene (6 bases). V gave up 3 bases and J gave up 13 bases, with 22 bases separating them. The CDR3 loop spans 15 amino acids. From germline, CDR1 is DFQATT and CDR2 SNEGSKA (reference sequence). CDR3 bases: TGCAGTGCTAGGGTTAGGACAGATCCCTTGGGGCCCCTCCACTTT. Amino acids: CSARVRTDPLGPLHF.

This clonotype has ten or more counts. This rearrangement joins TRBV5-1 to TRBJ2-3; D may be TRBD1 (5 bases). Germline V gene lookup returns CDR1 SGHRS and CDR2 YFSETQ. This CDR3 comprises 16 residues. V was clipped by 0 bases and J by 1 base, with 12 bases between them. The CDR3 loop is CASSLALGPGTDTQYF. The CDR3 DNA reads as TGCGCCAGCAGCTTGGCCTTGGGGCCGGGCACAGATACGCAGTATTTT.

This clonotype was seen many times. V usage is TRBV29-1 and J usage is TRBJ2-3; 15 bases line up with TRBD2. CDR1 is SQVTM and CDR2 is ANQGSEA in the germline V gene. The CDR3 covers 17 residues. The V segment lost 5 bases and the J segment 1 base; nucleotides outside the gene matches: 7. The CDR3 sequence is CSVPGLAGGIGTDTQYF. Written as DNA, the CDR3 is TGCAGCGTTCCGGGACTAGCGGGGGGAATAGGCACAGATACGCAGTATTTT.